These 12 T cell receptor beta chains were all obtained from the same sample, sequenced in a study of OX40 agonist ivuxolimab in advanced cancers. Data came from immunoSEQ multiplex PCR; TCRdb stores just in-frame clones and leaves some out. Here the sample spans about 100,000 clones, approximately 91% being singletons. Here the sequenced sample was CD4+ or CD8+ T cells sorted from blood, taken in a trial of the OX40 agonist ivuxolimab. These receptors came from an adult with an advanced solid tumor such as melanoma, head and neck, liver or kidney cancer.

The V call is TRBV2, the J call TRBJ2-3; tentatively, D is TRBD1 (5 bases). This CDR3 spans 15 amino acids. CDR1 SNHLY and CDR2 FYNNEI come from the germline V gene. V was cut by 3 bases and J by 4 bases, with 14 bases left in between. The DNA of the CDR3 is TGTGCCAGCAGTGATCAGGGCAGCCTGGCAGATACGCAGTATTTT. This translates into CASSDQGSLADTQYF.

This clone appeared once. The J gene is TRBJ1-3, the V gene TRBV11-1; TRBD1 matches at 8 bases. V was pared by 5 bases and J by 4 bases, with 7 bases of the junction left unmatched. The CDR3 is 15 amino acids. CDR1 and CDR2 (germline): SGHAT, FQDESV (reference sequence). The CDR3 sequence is CASSIRQGPGNTIYF. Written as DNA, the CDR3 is TGTGCCAGCAGCATCAGACAGGGGCCCGGAAACACCATATATTTT. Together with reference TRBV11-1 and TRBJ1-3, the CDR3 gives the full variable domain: EAEVAQSPRYKITEKSQAVAFWCDPISGHATLYWYRQILGQGPELLVQFQDESVVDDSQLPKDRFSAERLKGVDSTLKIQPAELGDSAMYLCASSIRQGPGNTIYFGEGSWLTVV.

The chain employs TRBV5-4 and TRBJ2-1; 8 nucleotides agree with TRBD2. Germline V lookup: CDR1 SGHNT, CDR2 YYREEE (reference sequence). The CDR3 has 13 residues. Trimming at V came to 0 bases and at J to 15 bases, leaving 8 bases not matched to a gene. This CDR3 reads CASSLVGLEGLFF. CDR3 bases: TGTGCCAGCAGCTTGGTGGGACTAGAGGGTCTGTTCTTC.

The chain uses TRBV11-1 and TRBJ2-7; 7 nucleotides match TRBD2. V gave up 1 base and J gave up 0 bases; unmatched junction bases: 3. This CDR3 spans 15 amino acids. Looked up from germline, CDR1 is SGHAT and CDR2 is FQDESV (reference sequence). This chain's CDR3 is CASSLGGGSSYEQYF. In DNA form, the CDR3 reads TGTGCCAGCAGCTTAGGCGGCGGGAGCTCCTACGAGCAGTACTTC.

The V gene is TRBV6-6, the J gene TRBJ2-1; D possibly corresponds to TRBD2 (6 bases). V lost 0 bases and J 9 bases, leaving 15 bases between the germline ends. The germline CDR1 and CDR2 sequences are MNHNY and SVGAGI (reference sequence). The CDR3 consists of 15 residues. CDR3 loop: CASSYSFGGAVEQFF. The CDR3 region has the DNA TGTGCCAGCAGTTACTCGTTCGGCGGGGCAGTTGAGCAGTTCTTC.

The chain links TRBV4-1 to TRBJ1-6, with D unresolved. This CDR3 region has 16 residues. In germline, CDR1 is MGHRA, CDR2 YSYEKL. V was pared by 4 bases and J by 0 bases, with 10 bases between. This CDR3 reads CASSLPSSSYNSPLHF. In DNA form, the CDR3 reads TGCGCCAGCAGCCTCCCGAGTAGCTCCTATAATTCACCCCTCCACTTT.

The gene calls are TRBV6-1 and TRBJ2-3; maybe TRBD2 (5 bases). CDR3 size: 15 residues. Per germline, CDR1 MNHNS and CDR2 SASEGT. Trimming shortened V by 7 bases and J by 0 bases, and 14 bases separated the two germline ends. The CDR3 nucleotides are TGTGCCAGCACTTCTAGCAGTTCTAGCACAGATACGCAGTATTTT. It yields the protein CASTSSSSSTDTQYF.

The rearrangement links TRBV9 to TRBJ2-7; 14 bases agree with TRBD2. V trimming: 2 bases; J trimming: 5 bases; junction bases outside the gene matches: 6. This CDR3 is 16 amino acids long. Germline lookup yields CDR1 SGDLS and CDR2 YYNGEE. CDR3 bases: TGTGCCAGCAGCGTGGCGGGACTAGCGGGAGCCCACGAGCAGTACTTC. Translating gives CASSVAGLAGAHEQYF.

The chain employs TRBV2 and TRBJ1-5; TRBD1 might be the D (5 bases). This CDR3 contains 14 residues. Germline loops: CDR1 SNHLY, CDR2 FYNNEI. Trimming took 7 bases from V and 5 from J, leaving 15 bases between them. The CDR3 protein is CASKDGTAYQPQHF. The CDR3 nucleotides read TGTGCCAGCAAGGACGGGACTGCTTATCAGCCCCAGCATTTT. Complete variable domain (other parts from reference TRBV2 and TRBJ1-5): EPEVTQTPSHQVTQMGQEVILRCVPISNHLYFYWYRQILGQKVEFLVSFYNNEISEKSEIFDDQFSVERPDGSNFTLKIRSTKLEDSAMYFCASKDGTAYQPQHFGDGTRLSIL.

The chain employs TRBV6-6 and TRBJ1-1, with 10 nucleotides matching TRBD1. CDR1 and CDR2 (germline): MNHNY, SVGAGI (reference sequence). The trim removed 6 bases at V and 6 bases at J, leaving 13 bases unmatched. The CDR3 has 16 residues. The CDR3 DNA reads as TGTGCCAGCAGGTCCGGGACAGGGGTTATTCTCCCTGAAGCTTTCTTT. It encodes CASRSGTGVILPEAFF.

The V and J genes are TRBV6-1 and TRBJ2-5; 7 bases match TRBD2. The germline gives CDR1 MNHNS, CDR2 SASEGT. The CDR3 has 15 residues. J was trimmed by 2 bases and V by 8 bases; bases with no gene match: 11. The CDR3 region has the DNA TGTGCCAGCGGGAGGGGCAGCGGGGTTCAAGAGACCCAGTACTTC. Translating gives CASGRGSGVQETQYF.

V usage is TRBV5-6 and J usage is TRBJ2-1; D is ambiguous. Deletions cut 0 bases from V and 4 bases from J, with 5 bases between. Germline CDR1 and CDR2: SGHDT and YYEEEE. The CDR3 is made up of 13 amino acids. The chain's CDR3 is CASSLEEYNEQFF. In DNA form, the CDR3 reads TGTGCCAGCAGCTTGGAAGAGTACAATGAGCAGTTCTTC.